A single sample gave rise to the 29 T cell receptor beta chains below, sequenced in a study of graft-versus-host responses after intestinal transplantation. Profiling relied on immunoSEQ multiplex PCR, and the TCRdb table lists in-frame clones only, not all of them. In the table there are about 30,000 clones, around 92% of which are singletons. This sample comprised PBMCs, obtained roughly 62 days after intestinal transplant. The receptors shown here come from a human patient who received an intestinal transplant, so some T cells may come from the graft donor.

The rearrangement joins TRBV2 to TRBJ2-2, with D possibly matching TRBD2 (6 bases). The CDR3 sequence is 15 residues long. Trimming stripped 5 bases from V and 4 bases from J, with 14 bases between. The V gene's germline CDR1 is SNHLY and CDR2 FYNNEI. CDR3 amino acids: CASSIATSLTGELFF. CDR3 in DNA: TGTGCCAGCAGTATCGCGACTAGTCTCACCGGGGAGCTGTTTTTT.

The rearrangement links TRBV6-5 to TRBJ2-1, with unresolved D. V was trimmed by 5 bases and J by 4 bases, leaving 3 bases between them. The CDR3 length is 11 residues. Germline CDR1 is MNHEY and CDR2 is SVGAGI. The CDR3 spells CASSKYNEQFF. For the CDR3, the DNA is TGTGCCAGCAGTAAGTACAATGAGCAGTTCTTC.

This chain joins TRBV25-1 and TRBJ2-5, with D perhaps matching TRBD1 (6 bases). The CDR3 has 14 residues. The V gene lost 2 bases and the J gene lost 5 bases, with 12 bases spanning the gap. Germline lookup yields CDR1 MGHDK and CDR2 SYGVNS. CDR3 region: CASSEQGWAETQYF. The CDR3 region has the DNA TGTGCCAGCAGTGAACAGGGGTGGGCCGAGACCCAGTACTTC.

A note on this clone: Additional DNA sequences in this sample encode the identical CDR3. CDR3 loop: CASSLGRRAGGLETQYF. The CDR3 DNA is TGTGCCAGCAGCTTAGGCCGGCGAGCGGGGGGCTTGGAGACCCAGTACTTC. V and J are TRBV13 and TRBJ2-5; TRBD2 aligns across 9 bases. Trimming at V came to 0 bases and at J to 5 bases, leaving 10 bases not matched to a gene. CDR3 length: 17 residues. The V gene's germline CDR1 is PRHDT and CDR2 FYEKMQ (reference sequence).

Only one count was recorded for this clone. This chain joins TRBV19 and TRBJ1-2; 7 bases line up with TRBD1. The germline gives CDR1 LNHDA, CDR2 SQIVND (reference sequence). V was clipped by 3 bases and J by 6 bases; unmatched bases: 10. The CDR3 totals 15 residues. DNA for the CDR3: TGTGCCAGTAGTATCTTGGCAGGGGGATCTAATGGCTACACCTTC. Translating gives CASSILAGGSNGYTF.

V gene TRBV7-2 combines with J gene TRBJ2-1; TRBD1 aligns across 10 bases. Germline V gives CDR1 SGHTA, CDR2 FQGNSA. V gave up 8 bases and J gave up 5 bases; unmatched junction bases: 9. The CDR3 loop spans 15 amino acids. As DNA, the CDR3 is TGTGCCAGCGCATGGGGGGACAGGGGCCACAATGAGCAGTTCTTC. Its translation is CASAWGDRGHNEQFF.

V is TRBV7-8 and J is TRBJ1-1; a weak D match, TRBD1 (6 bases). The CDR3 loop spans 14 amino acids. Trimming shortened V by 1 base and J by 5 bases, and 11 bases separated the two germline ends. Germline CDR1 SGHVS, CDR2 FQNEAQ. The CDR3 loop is CASSLGGPRTEAFF. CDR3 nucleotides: TGTGCCAGCAGCTTAGGGGGGCCCCGTACTGAAGCTTTCTTT.

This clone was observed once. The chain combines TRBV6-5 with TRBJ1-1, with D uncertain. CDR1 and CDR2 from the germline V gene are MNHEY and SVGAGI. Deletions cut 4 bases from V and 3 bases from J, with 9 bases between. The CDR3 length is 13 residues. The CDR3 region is CASSSPLDTEAFF. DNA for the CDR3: TGTGCCAGCAGTTCCCCGTTAGACACTGAAGCTTTCTTT.

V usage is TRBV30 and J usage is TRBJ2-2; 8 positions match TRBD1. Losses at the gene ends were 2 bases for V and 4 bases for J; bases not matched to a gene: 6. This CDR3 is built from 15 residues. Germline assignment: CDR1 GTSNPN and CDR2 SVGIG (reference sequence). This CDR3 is CAWSWGTGGTGELFF. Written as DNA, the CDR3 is TGTGCCTGGAGTTGGGGAACAGGGGGCACCGGGGAGCTGTTTTTT.

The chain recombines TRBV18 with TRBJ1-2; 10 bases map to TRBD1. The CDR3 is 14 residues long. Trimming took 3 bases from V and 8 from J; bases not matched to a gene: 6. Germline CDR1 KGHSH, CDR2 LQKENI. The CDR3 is CASSPGTGVLGYTF. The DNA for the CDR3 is TGTGCCAGCTCACCCGGGACAGGGGTTCTCGGCTACACCTTC.

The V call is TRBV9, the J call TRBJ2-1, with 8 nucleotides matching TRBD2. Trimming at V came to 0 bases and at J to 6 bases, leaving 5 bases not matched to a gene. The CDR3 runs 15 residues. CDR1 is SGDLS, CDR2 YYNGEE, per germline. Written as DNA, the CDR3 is TGTGCCAGCAGCGTAGGATTAGCGGGGTCCAATGAGCAGTTCTTC. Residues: CASSVGLAGSNEQFF.

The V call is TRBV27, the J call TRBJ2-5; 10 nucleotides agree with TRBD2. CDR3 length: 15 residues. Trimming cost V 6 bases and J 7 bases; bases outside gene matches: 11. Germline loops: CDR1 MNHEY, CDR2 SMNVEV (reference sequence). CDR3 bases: TGTGCCAGCAGGAAAGAAGCGGGGGGGATTCTGACCCAGTACTTC. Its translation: CASRKEAGGILTQYF.

The CDR3 region is CASSWRGTKLLGYTF. CDR3 DNA sequence: TGTGCCAGCAGCTGGCGGGGAACAAAACTGCTTGGCTACACCTTC. This chain uses TRBV5-4 with TRBJ1-2; D remains ambiguous. Per germline, CDR1 SGHNT and CDR2 YYREEE (reference sequence). This CDR3 spans 15 amino acids. V lost 3 bases and J lost 7, with 19 bases in between.

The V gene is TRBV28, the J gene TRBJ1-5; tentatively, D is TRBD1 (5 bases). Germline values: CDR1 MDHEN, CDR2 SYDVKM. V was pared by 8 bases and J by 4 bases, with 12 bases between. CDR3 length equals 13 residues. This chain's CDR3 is CASVSGPNQPQHF. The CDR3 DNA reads TGTGCCAGCGTTTCGGGGCCTAATCAGCCCCAGCATTTT. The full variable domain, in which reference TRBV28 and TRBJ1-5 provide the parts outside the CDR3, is DVKVTQSSRYLVKRTGEKVFLECVQDMDHENMFWYRQDPGLGLRLIYFSYDVKMKEKGDIPEGYSVSREKKERFSLILESASTNQTSMYLCASVSGPNQPQHFGDGTRLSIL.

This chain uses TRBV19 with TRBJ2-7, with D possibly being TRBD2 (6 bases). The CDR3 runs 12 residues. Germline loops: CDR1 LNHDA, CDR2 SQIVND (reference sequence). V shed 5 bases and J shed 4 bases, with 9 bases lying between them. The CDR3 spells CASSFAGYEQYF. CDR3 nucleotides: TGTGCCAGTAGTTTCGCGGGATACGAGCAGTACTTC.

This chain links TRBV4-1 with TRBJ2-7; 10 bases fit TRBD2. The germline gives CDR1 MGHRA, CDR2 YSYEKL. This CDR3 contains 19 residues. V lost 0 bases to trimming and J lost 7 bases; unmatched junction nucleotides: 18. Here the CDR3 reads CASSQDRAAGGPPRGEQYF. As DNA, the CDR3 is TGCGCCAGCAGCCAAGATCGCGCAGCGGGAGGGCCCCCCCGCGGAGAGCAGTACTTC.

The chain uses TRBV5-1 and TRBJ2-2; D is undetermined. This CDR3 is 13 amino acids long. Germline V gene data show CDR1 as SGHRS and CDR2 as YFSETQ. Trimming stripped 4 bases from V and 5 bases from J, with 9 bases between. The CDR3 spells CASSPGETGELFF. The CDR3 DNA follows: TGCGCCAGCAGCCCAGGAGAAACCGGGGAGCTGTTTTTT.

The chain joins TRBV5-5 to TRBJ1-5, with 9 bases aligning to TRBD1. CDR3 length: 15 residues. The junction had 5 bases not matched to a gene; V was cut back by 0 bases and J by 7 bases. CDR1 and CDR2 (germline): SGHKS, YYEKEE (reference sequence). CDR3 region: CASSLEQGAGQPQHF. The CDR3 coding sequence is TGTGCCAGCAGCTTGGAACAGGGGGCCGGGCAGCCCCAGCATTTT.

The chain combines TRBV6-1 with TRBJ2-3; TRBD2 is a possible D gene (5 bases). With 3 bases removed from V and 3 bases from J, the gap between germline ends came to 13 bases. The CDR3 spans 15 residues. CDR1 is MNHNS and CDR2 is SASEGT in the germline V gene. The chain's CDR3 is CASSDKRRFTDTQYF. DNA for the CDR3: TGTGCCAGCAGTGACAAGCGGCGCTTTACAGATACGCAGTATTTT.

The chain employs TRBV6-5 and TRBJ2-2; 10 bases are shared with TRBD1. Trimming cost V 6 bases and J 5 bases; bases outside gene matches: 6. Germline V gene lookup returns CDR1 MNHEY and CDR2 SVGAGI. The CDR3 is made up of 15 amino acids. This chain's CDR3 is CASRTGGAGTGELFF. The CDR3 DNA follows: TGTGCCAGCAGGACAGGGGGCGCTGGGACCGGGGAGCTGTTTTTT.

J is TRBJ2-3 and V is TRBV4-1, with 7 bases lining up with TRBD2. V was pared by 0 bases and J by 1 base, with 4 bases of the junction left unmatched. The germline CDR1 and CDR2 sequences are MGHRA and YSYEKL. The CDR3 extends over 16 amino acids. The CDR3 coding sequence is TGCGCCAGCAGCCAAGATGGTGCGGGGGGCACAGATACGCAGTATTTT. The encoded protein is CASSQDGAGGTDTQYF.

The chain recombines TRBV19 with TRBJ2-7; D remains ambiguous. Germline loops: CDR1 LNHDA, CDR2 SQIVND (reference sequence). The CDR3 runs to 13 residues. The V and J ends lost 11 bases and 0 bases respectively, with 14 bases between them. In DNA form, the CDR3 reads TGTGCCTCAGCACCTGGCAGCTCCTACGAGCAGTACTTC. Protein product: CASAPGSSYEQYF.

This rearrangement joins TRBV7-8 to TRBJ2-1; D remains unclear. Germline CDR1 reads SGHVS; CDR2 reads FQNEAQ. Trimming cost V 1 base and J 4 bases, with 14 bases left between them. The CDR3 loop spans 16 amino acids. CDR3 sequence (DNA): TGTGCCAGCAGCTTAGTTCGTGCCACCCGATACAATGAGCAGTTCTTC. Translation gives CASSLVRATRYNEQFF.

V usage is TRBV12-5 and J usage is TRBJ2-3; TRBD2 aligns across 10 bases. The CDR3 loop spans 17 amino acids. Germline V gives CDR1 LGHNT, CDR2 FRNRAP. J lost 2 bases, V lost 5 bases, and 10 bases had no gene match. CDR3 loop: CASGASGLAVVTDTQYF. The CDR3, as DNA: TGTGCTAGTGGTGCCTCTGGACTAGCGGTAGTCACAGATACGCAGTATTTT.

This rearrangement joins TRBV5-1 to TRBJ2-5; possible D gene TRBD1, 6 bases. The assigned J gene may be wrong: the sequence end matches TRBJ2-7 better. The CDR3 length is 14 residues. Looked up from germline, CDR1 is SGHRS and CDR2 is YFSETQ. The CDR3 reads CASRQDSLFYEQYF. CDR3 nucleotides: TGCGCCAGCAGACAGGACAGCCTTTTCTACGAGCAGTACTTC.

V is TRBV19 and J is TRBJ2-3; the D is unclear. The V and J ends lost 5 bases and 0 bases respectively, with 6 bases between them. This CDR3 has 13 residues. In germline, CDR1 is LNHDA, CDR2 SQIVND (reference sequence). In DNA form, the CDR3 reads TGTGCCAGTAGTCTCGCTAGCACAGATACGCAGTATTTT. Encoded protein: CASSLASTDTQYF. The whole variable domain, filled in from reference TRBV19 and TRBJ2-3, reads DGGITQSPKYLFRKEGQNVTLSCEQNLNHDAMYWYRQDPGQGLRLIYYSQIVNDFQKGDIAEGYSVSREKKESFPLTVTSAQKNPTAFYLCASSLASTDTQYFGPGTRLTVL.

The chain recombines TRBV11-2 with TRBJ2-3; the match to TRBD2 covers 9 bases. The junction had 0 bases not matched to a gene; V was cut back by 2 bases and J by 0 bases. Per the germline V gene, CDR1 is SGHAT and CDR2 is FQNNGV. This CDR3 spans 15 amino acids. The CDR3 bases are TGTGCCAGCAGCTTAACTAGCGGGAGCACAGATACGCAGTATTTT. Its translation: CASSLTSGSTDTQYF.

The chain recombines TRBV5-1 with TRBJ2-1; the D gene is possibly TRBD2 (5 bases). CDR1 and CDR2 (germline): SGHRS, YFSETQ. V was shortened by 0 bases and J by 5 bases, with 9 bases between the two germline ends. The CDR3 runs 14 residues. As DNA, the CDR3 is TGCGCCAGCAGCTTGGAGAGGGTTCACAATGAGCAGTTCTTC. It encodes CASSLERVHNEQFF. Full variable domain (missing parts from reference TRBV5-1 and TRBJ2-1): KAGVTQTPRYLIKTRGQQVTLSCSPISGHRSVSWYQQTPGQGLQFLFEYFSETQRNKGNFPGRFSGRQFSNSRSEMNVSTLELGDSALYLCASSLERVHNEQFFGPGTRLTVL.

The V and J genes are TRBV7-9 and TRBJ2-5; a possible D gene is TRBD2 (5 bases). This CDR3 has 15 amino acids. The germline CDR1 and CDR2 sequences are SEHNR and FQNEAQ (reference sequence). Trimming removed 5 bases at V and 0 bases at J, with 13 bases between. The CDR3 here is CASSPAVRYQETQYF. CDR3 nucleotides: TGTGCCAGCAGCCCAGCGGTCAGGTACCAAGAGACCCAGTACTTC.